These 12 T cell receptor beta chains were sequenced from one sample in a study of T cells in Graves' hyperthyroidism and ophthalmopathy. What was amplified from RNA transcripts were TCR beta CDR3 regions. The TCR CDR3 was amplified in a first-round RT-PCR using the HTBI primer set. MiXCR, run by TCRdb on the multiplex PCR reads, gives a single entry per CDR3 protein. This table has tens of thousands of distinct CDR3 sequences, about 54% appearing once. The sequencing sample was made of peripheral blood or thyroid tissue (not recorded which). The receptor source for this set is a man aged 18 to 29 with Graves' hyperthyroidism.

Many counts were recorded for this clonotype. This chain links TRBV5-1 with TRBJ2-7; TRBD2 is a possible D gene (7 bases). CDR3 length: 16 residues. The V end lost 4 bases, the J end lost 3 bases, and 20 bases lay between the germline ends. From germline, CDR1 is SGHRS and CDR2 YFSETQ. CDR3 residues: CASSLTRGTINYEQYF. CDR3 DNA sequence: TGCGCCAGCAGCCTAACGCGGGGGACAATTAACTACGAGCAGTACTTC.

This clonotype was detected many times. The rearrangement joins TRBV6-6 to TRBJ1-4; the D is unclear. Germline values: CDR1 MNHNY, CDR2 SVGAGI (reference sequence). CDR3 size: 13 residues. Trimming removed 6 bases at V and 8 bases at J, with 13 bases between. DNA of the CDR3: TGTGCCAGCAGGGCGCCTGATAAAGAAAAACTGTTTTTT. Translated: CASRAPDKEKLFF.

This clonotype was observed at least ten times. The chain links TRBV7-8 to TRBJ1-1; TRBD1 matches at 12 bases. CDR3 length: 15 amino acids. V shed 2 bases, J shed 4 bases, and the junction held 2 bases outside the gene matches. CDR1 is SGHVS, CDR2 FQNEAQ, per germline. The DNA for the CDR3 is TGTGCCAGCAGCTTACCGGGACAGGGGGCCACTGAAGCTTTCTTT. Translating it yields CASSLPGQGATEAFF.

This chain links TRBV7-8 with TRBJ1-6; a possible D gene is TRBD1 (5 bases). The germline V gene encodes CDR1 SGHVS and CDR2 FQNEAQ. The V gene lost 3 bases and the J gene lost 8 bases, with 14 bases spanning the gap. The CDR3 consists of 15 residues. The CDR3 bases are TGTGCCAGCAGCTTGCGGTACAGGAGAGATTCACCCCTCCACTTT. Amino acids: CASSLRYRRDSPLHF.

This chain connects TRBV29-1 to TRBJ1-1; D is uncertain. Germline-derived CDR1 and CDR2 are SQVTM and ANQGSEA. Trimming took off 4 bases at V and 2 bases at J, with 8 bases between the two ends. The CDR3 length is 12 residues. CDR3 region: CSVVGNNTEAFF. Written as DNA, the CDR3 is TGCAGCGTTGTAGGGAACAACACTGAAGCTTTCTTT. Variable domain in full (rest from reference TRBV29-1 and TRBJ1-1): SAVISQKPSRDICQRGTSLTIQCQVDSQVTMMFWYRQQPGQSLTLIATANQGSEATYESGFVIDKFPISRPNLTFSTLTVSNMSPEDSSIYLCSVVGNNTEAFFGQGTRLTVV.

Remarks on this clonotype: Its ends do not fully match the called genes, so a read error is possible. The CDR3 region has the DNA TGCGCCAGCAGCTTGGAGGGCTCGAACACTGAGGCTTTCTTT. Residues: CASSLEGSNTEAFF. The chain joins TRBV5-1 to TRBJ1-1; no clear D. In germline, CDR1 is SGHRS, CDR2 YFSETQ. The CDR3 has 14 amino acids. Drawing the rest from reference TRBV5-1 and TRBJ1-1, the complete variable domain is KAGVTQTPRYLIKTRGQQVTLSCSPISGHRSVSWYQQTPGQGLQFLFEYFSETQRNKGNFPGRFSGRQFSNSRSEMNVSTLELGDSALYLCASSLEGSNTEAFFGQGTRLTVV.

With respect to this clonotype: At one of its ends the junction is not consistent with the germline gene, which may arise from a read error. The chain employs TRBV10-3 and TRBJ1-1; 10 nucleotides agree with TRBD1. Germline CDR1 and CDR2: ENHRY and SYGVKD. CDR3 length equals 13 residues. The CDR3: CAISGDRGTEAYF. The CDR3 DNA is TGTGCCATCAGTGGGGACAGGGGTACTGAAGCTTACTTT.

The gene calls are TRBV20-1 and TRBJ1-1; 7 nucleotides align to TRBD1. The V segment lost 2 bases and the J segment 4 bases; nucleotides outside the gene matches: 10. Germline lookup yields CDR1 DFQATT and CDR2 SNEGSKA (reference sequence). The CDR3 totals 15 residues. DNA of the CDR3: TGCAGTGCTAGACAGACAGGGCGGCTTGGCACTGAAGCTTTCTTT. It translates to CSARQTGRLGTEAFF.

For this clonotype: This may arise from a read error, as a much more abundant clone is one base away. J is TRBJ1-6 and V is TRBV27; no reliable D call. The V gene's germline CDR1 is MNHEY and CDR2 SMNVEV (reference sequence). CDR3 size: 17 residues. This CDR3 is CATSLRWAGPFNSPLHF. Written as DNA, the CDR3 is TGTGCCACCAGTCTCCGGTGGGCGGGTCCGTTTAATTCACCCCTCCACTTT.

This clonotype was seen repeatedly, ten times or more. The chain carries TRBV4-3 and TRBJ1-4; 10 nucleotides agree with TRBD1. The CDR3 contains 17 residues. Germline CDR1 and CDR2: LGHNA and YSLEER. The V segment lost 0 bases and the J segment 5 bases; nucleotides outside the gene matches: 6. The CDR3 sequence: CASSQEGRQGANEKLFF. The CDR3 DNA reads TGCGCCAGCAGCCAAGAGGGGCGACAGGGGGCGAATGAAAAACTGTTTTTT.

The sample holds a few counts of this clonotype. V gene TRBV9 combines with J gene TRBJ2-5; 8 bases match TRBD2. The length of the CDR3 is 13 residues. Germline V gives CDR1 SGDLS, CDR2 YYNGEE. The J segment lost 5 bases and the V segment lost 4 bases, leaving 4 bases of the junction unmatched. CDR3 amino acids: CASSLSGAETQYF. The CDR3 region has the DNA TGTGCCAGCAGCCTTAGCGGGGCGGAGACCCAGTACTTC.

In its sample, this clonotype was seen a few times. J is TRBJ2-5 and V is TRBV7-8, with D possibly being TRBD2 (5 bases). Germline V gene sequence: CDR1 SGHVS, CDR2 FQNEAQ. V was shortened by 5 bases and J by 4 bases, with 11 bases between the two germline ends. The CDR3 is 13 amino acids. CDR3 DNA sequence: TGTGCCAGCAGCCTCGGACTCGGAGAGACCCAGTACTTC. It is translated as CASSLGLGETQYF.